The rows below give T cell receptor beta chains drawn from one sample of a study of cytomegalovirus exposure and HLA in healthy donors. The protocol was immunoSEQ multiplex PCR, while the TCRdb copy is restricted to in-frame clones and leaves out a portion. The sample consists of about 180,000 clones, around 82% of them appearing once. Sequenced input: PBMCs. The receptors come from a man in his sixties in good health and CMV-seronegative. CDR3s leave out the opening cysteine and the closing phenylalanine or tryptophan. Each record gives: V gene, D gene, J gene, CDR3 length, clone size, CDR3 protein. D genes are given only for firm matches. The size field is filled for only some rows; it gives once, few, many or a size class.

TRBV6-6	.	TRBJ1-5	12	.	ASSYRGLVEPQH
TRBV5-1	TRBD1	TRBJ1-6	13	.	ASSLGQGPNSPLH
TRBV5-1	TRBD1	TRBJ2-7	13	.	ASSNRDRAGYEQY
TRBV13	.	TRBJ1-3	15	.	ASSLMLAPFSGNTIY
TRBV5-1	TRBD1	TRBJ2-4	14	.	ASSLEGQGVLNIQY
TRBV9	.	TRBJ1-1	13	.	ASSVAEMGRTEAF
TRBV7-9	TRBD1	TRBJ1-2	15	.	ASSPEGGQGIIYGYT
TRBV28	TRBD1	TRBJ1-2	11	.	ATETGGLTGYT
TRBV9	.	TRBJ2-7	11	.	ASSVDESYEQY
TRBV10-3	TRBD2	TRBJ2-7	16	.	AISAISGTSGSSYEQY
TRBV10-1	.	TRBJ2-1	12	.	ASSELPPRSEQF
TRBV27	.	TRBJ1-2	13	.	ASSARRDSYYGYT
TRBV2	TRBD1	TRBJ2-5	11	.	ASSETKPGQVY
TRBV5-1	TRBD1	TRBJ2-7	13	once	ASSLASGTGEGQY
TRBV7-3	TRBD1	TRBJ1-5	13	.	ASSFWQGGNQPQH
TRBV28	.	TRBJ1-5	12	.	ASSSGGLNQPQH
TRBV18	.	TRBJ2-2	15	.	ASSPPSGGRNTGELF
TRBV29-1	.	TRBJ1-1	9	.	SVGVDTEAF
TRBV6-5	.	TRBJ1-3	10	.	ASQGYGNTIY
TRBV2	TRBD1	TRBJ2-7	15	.	ASSFRTGTGTSYEQY
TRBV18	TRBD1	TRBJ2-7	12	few	ASSRRDRVYEQY
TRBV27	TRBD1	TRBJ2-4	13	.	ASSKQGAGNNIQY
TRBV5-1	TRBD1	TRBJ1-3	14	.	ASSSGQASSGNTIY
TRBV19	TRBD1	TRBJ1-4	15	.	ASRRTGGSNLNEKLF
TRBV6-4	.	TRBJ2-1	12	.	ASGRGGKYNEQF
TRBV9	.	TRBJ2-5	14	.	ASSVGSGAYQETQY
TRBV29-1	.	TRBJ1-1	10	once	STMRGYTEAF
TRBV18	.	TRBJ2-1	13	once	ASSPPAASANEQF
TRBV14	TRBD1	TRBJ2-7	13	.	ASSQTWTGGAEQY
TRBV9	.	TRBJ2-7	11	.	ASSPRGQYEQY
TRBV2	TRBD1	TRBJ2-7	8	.	ASSIDRDY
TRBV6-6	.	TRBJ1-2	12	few	ATLAGSGKNGYT
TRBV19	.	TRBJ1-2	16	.	ASGTLGRQDSRIYGYT
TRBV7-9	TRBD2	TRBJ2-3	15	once	ASSFSMASGGADTQY
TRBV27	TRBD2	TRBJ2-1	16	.	ASSARWVAGALYNEQF
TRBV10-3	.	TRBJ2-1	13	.	AISDPRRVYNEQF
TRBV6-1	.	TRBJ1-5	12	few	ASVRGSGNQPQH
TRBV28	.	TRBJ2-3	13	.	ASNWGVGAQDTQY
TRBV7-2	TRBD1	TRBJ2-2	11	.	ASSLATGRELF
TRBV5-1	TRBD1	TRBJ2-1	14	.	ASREDRSKKYNEQF
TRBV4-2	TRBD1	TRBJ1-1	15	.	ASSQDWDRGRSTEAF
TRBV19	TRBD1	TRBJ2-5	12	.	ASSKGQGQETQY
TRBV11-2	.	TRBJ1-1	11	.	ASSLTGGFEAF
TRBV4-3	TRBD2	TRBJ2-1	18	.	ASSQGFGLAGTSSYNEQF
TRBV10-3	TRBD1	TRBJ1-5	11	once	AIRGGASQPQH
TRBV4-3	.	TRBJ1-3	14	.	ASSQDNTVSGNTIY
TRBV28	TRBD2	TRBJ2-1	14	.	ASNPLVREADNEQF
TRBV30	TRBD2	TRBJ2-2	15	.	AWSFPGRSGGTGELF
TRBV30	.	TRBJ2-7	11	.	AWSADRAYEQY
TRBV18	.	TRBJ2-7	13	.	ASSLTERLPGEQY
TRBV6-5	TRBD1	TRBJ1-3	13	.	ASRPDRAFGDTIY
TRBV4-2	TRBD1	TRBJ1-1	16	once	ASSQGSGQGKKNTEAF
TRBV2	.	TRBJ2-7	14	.	ASSEFGGAAPYEQY
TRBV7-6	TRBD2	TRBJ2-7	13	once	ASSRTSGANYEQY
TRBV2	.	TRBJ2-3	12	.	ASTRGRGADTQY
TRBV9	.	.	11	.	ASSLGRLDEQY
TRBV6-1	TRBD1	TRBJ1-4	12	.	ASSPGQGIEKLF
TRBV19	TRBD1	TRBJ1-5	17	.	ASSIGGTGGRVSNQPQH
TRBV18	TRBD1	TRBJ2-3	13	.	ASSPRQGVTDTQY
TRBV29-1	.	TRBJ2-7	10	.	SVSGGSYEQY